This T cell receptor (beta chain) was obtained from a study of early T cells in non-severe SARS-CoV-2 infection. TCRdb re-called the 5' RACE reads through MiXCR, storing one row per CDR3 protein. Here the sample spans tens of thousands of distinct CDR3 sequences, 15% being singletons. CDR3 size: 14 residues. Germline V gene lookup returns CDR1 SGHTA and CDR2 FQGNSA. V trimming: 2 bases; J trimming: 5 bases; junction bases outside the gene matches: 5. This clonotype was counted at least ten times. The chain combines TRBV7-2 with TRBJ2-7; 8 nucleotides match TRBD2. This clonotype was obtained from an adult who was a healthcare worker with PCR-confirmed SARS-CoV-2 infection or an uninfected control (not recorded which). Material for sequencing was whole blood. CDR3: CASSLTGRANEQYF. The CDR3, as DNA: TGTGCCAGCAGCTTAACCGGGAGGGCCAACGAGCAGTACTTC.